These T cell receptor beta chains were read from a single sample in a study of identical twins. One entry per CDR3 protein, called by TCRdb with MiXCR from the 5' RACE reads. The data show 200,000 to 250,000 distinct CDR3 sequences, with around 8.1% seen just once and 1.5% to 2.5% held by the top ten. These data also featured in a second study, about yellow fever vaccine responses in identical twins.

The sample was memory (CD45RO+) T cells sorted from blood. Source of these receptors: a woman in her late teens or twenties in good health. Both conserved end residues are part of each CDR3. Each record gives: V gene, J gene, D gene, clone size, CDR3 protein, CDR3 DNA. The D gene is left open where the match is weak. Expanded clones are given a class, and other clones once, few, many or no size at all.

TRBV11-2,TRBJ2-4,-,-,CASSLGSQAAKNIQYF,TGTGCCAGCAGCTTAGGGTCTCAGGCGGCCAAAAACATTCAGTACTTC
TRBV2,TRBJ2-1,-,-,CASSPGPRAYNEQFF,TGTGCCAGCTCCCCGGGACCTCGAGCCTACAATGAGCAGTTCTTC
TRBV15,TRBJ1-5,-,many,CATSREIGFQPQHF,TGTGCCACCAGCAGAGAGATCGGGTTCCAGCCCCAGCATTTT
TRBV7-9,TRBJ2-3,TRBD1,many,CASPGQGDTDTQYF,TGTGCCAGCCCGGGACAGGGTGACACAGATACGCAGTATTTT
TRBV12-3/TRBV12-4,TRBJ2-5,-,many,CASSLQGVETQYF,TGTGCCAGCAGTTTACAGGGTGTGGAGACCCAGTACTTC
TRBV6-2/TRBV6-3,TRBJ2-1,-,-,CASSLAVSSASFF,TGTGCCAGCAGTCTTGCGGTCTCCTCCGCCTCCTTCTTC
TRBV20-1,TRBJ2-7,-,-,CSASQGREVYEQYF,TGCAGTGCCAGCCAGGGGAGGGAAGTCTACGAGCAGTACTTC
TRBV20-1,TRBJ2-1,-,-,CSARRDSRGAFF,TGCAGTGCGCGCCGGGACTCACGGGGGGCGTTCTTC
TRBV5-1,TRBJ2-2,-,-,CASARTRANTGELFF,TGCGCCAGCGCCCGGACAAGGGCCAACACCGGGGAGCTGTTTTTT
TRBV29-1,TRBJ2-1,TRBD2,many,CSVDTAGTYNEQFF,TGCAGCGTTGATACAGCGGGGACCTACAATGAGCAGTTCTTC
TRBV19,TRBJ2-6,TRBD1,few,CASSFGQGSSGANVLTF,TGTGCCAGTAGTTTTGGACAGGGGAGCTCTGGGGCCAACGTCCTGACTTTC
TRBV10-2,TRBJ2-5,-,few,CASGPLVGQETQYF,TGCGCCAGCGGCCCTCTAGTGGGCCAAGAGACCCAGTACTTC
TRBV6-2/TRBV6-3,TRBJ2-1,-,many,CASSKTGNEQFF,TGTGCCAGCAGTAAGACTGGGAATGAGCAGTTCTTC
TRBV10-3,TRBJ2-7,-,many,CAIVGVGHEQYF,TGTGCCATCGTGGGCGTTGGCCACGAGCAGTACTTC
TRBV5-6,TRBJ2-7,-,-,CAMSPGQRSYEQYF,TGTGCCATGAGCCCCGGACAGCGCTCCTACGAGCAGTACTTC
TRBV14,TRBJ2-7,TRBD1,few,CASSQYRGPYEQYF,TGTGCCAGCAGCCAATACAGGGGGCCGTACGAGCAGTACTTC
TRBV7-8,TRBJ2-2,TRBD1,many,CASSKIRTGVRTGELFF,TGTGCCAGCAGCAAGATACGGACAGGGGTTCGCACCGGGGAGCTGTTTTTT
TRBV28,TRBJ2-7,-,few,CASRSPGAPHEQYF,TGTGCCAGCAGGTCCCCCGGGGCCCCCCACGAGCAGTACTTC
TRBV30,TRBJ2-3,-,-,CAWKGDRADTQYF,TGTGCCTGGAAGGGGGACCGCGCAGATACGCAGTATTTT
TRBV21-1,TRBJ2-5,-,few,CASLATGVFSETQYF,TGTGCCAGCCTAGCGACAGGGGTATTTTCAGAGACCCAGTACTTC
TRBV7-2,TRBJ1-5,TRBD1,-,CASSFPGTGRNQPQHF,TGTGCCAGCAGCTTCCCCGGGACAGGGAGGAATCAGCCCCAGCATTTT
TRBV2,TRBJ2-7,-,few,CASSYTFPYEQYF,TGTGCCAGCAGTTACACCTTCCCCTACGAGCAGTACTTC
TRBV4-2,TRBJ2-7,TRBD1,many,CASSGQGFYEQYF,TGTGCCAGCAGCGGACAGGGGTTTTACGAGCAGTACTTC
TRBV7-9,TRBJ2-2,-,few,CASSGLGGGAFTGELFF,TGTGCCAGCAGCGGACTGGGAGGGGGCGCATTTACCGGGGAGCTGTTTTTT
TRBV24-1,TRBJ2-1,-,many,CATSDLPSLYNNEQFF,TGTGCCACCAGTGACCTCCCTTCCCTTTATAACAATGAGCAGTTCTTC
TRBV7-9,TRBJ2-5,-,many,CASSPQGRETQYF,TGTGCCAGCAGCCCACAGGGGAGGGAGACCCAGTACTTC
TRBV7-2,TRBJ2-3,TRBD2,many,CASRDTSAFLTDTQYF,TGTGCCAGCAGGGACACTAGCGCCTTCTTAACAGATACGCAGTATTTT
TRBV7-3,TRBJ2-3,TRBD2,-,CASSSPSGGLQYF,TGTGCCAGCAGCTCACCTAGCGGGGGCCTGCAGTATTTT
TRBV5-4,TRBJ2-7,TRBD1,many,CASSPTPGQVNEQYF,TGTGCCAGCAGCCCTACCCCGGGACAGGTAAACGAGCAGTACTTC
TRBV14,TRBJ2-1,-,-,CASSQDLYNEQFF,TGTGCCAGCAGCCAAGATTTGTACAATGAGCAGTTCTTC
TRBV6-1,TRBJ2-7,-,few,CASSERGTEQYF,TGTGCCAGCAGTGAAAGGGGGACCGAGCAGTACTTC
TRBV6-2/TRBV6-3,TRBJ1-5,-,few,CASSQGRISNQPQHF,TGTGCCAGCAGTCAGGGACGCATTAGCAATCAGCCCCAGCATTTT
TRBV10-3,TRBJ2-7,-,many,CATRIGLGGNSYEQYF,TGTGCCACCCGGATCGGTCTGGGCGGGAATTCCTACGAGCAGTACTTC
TRBV5-1,TRBJ1-1,-,few,CASSLGTTTEAFF,TGCGCCAGCAGCTTGGGGACCACGACTGAAGCTTTCTTT
TRBV15,TRBJ2-5,TRBD2,many,CATSRAPAGGPETQYF,TGTGCCACCAGCAGAGCACCAGCGGGAGGGCCGGAGACCCAGTACTTC
TRBV6-1,TRBJ2-7,-,few,CASSVNRDHEQYF,TGTGCCAGCAGTGTCAACAGGGACCACGAGCAGTACTTC
TRBV5-5,TRBJ2-7,-,many,CASSAETLSSYEQYF,TGTGCCAGCAGCGCGGAGACTCTCTCCTCCTACGAGCAGTACTTC
TRBV5-6,TRBJ2-1,-,many,CASSLEGWQFF,TGTGCCAGCAGCTTGGAGGGATGGCAGTTCTTC
TRBV5-5,TRBJ1-5,-,-,CASSHHAGFDSNQPQHF,TGTGCCAGCAGCCACCACGCGGGGTTCGATAGCAATCAGCCCCAGCATTTT
TRBV4-2,TRBJ2-3,-,many,CASSQNPDYSAIDTQYF,TGTGCCAGCAGCCAAAATCCGGACTACTCAGCCATAGATACGCAGTATTTT
TRBV20-1,TRBJ2-2,TRBD1,few,CSARTPGGSGELFF,TGCAGTGCTAGAACCCCAGGGGGCTCCGGGGAGCTGTTTTTT
TRBV29-1,TRBJ2-5,TRBD2,many,CSVGASGRETQYF,TGCAGCGTTGGGGCTAGCGGTAGGGAGACCCAGTACTTC
TRBV4-3,TRBJ2-3,TRBD1,many,CASSQAPTGGADTQYF,TGCGCCAGCAGCCAAGCTCCGACAGGGGGCGCAGATACGCAGTATTTT
TRBV7-2,TRBJ2-3,-,many,CASSLGGSVTDTQYF,TGTGCCAGCAGCTTAGGGGGTAGCGTTACAGATACGCAGTATTTT
TRBV7-2,TRBJ2-7,-,-,CATALVSYEQYF,TGTGCCACCGCCCTAGTTTCGTACGAGCAGTACTTC
TRBV6-1,TRBJ1-3,-,-,CATFFQGSGNTIYF,TGTGCCACCTTTTTTCAGGGCTCTGGAAACACCATATATTTT
TRBV7-8,TRBJ1-2,-,many,CASSRTTSFYGYTF,TGTGCCAGCAGCCGCACGACCTCTTTCTATGGCTACACCTTC
TRBV5-5,TRBJ2-2,-,few,CASSLKWPTNTGELFF,TGTGCCAGCAGCTTGAAGTGGCCCACGAACACCGGGGAGCTGTTTTTT
TRBV7-2,TRBJ2-2,-,few,CASSPGGRTGELFF,TGTGCCAGCAGCCCCGGGGGCCGCACCGGGGAGCTGTTTTTT
TRBV28,TRBJ2-5,TRBD2,-,CASSSGTTRETQYF,TGTGCCAGCAGTTCCGGGACTACCCGAGAGACCCAGTACTTC
TRBV5-1,TRBJ2-3,-,many,CASSLRVDTQYF,TGCGCCAGCAGCTTGCGGGTAGATACGCAGTATTTT
TRBV4-3,TRBJ2-1,-,many,CASSQAAGYGNEQFF,TGCGCCAGCAGCCAAGCGGCGGGGTACGGCAATGAGCAGTTCTTC